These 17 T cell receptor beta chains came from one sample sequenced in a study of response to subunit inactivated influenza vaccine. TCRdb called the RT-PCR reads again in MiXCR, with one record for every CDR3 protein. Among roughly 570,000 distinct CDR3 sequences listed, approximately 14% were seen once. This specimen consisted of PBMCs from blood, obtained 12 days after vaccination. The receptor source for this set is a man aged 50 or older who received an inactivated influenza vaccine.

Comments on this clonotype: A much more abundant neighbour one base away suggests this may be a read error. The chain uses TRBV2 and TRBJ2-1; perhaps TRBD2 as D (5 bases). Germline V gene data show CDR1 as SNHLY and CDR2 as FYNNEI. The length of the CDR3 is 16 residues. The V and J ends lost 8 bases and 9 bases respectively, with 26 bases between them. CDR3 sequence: CASRKGSSVLWVEQFF. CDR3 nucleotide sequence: TGTGCCAGCCGGAAAGGGAGCAGTGTCTTGTGGGTTGAGCAGTTCTTC.

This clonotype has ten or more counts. This CDR3 reads CASSQRREGNYEQYF. In nucleotides, the CDR3 is TGCGCCAGCAGCCAACGAAGGGAAGGAAACTACGAGCAGTACTTC. This chain connects TRBV4-3 to TRBJ2-7; D gene ambiguous. With 2 bases removed from V and 3 bases from J, the gap between germline ends came to 14 bases. CDR3 length: 15 residues. Germline V gene lookup returns CDR1 LGHNA and CDR2 YSLEER.

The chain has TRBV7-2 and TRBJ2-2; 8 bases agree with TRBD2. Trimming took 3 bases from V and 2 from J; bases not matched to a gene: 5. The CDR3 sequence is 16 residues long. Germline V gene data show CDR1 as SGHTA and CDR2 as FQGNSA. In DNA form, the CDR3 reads TGTGCCAGCAGCTTGTCGCGGGGGGACAACACCGGGGAGCTGTTTTTT. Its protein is CASSLSRGDNTGELFF.

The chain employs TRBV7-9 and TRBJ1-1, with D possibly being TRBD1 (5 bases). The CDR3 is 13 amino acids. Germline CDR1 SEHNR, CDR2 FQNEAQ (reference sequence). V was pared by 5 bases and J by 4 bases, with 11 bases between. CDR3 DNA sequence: TGTGCCAGCAGCCGAAACCAGGGCACTGAAGCTTTCTTT. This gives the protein CASSRNQGTEAFF.

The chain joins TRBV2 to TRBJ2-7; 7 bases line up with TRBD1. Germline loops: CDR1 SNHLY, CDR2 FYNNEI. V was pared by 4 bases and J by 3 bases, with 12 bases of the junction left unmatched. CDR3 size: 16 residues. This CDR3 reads CASSGPPDRANYEQYF. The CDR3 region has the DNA TGTGCCAGCAGTGGCCCTCCAGACAGGGCTAACTACGAGCAGTACTTC.

The CDR3 nucleotides are TGCAGTGCTAGCAGACAGGGAGCGACCGATCAGCCCCAGCATTTT. It yields the protein CSASRQGATDQPQHF. J is TRBJ1-5 and V is TRBV20-1, with 7 bases matching TRBD1. The CDR3 is 15 residues long. The germline V gene has CDR1 DFQATT and CDR2 SNEGSKA (reference sequence). The V segment lost 3 bases and the J segment 5 bases; nucleotides outside the gene matches: 10.

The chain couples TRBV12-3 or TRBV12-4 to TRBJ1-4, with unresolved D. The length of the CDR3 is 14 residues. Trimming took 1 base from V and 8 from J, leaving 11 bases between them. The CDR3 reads CASSLVGMEEKLFF. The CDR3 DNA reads TGTGCCAGCAGTTTAGTGGGAATGGAAGAAAAACTGTTTTTT.

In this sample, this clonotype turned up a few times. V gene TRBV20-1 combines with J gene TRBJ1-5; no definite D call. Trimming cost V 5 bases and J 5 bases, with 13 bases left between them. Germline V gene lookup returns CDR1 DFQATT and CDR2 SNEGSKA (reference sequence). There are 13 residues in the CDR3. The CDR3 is CSAGLEGDQPQHF. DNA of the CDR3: TGCAGTGCTGGACTCGAGGGTGATCAGCCCCAGCATTTT.

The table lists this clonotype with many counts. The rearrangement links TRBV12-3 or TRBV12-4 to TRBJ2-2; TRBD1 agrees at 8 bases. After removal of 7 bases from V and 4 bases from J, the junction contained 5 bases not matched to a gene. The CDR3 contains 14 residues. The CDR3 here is CASTPDRATGELFF. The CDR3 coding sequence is TGTGCCAGCACCCCGGACAGGGCCACCGGGGAGCTGTTTTTT.

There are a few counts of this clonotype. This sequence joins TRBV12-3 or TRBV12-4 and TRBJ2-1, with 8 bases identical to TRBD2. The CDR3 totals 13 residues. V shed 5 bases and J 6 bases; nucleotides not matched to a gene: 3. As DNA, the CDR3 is TGTGCCAGCAGTCAAGGGACTAGCAATGAGCAGTTCTTC. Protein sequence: CASSQGTSNEQFF.

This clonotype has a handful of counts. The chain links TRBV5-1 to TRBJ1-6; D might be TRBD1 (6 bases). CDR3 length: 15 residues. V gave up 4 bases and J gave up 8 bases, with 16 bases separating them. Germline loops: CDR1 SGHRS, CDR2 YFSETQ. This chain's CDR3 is CASSPKTGMDSPLHF. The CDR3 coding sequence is TGCGCCAGCAGCCCCAAAACAGGGATGGATTCACCCCTCCACTTT. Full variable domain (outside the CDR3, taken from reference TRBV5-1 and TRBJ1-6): KAGVTQTPRYLIKTRGQQVTLSCSPISGHRSVSWYQQTPGQGLQFLFEYFSETQRNKGNFPGRFSGRQFSNSRSEMNVSTLELGDSALYLCASSPKTGMDSPLHFGNGTRLTVT.

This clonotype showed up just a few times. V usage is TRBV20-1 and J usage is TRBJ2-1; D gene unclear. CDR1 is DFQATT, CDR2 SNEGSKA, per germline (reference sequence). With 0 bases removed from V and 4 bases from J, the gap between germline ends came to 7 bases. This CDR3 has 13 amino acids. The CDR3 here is CSARDAGYNEQFF. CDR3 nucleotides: TGCAGTGCTAGAGATGCCGGGTACAATGAGCAGTTCTTC.

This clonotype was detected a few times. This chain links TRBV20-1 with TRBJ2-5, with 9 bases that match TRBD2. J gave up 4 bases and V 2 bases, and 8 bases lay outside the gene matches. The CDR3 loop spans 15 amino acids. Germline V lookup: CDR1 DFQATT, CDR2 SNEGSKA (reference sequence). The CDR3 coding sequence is TGCAGTGCTAGAAATCCTAGCGGGGCACTAGAGACCCAGTACTTC. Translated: CSARNPSGALETQYF.

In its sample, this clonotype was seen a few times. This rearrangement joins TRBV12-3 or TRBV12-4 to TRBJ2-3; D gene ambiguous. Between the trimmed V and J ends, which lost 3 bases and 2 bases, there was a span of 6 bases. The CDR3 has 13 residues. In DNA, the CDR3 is TGTGCCAGCAGTTTTGGATACACAGATACGCAGTATTTT. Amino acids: CASSFGYTDTQYF.

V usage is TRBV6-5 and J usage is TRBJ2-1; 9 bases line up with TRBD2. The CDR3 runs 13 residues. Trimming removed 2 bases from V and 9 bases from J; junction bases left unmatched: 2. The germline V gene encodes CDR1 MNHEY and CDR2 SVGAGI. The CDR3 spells CASSYSSGSEQFF. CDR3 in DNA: TGTGCCAGCAGTTACAGTAGCGGGAGTGAGCAGTTCTTC.

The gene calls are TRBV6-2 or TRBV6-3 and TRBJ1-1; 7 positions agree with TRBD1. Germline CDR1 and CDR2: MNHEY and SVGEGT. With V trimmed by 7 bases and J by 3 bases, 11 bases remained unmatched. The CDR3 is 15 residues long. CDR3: CASTREGAGYTEAFF. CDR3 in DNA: TGTGCCAGCACCCGCGAGGGGGCAGGGTACACTGAAGCTTTCTTT.

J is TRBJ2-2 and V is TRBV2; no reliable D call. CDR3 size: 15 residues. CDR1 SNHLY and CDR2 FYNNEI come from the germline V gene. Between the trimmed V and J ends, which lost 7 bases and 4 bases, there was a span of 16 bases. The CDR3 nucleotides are TGTGCCAGCAAAGAAAGGACCTTCAGCACCGGGGAGCTGTTTTTT. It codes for CASKERTFSTGELFF.